The T cell receptor (beta chain) under discussion was sequenced for a study of blood T cells in healthy people across ages. Study overall: T cells yielded about one barcoded beta molecule per two cells through template switching.

A J-beta primer mix and a sample-barcoded 5' primer were used in a second PCR of roughly 7 to 12 cycles. A single record per CDR3 protein comes from TCRdb applying MiXCR to the 5' RACE reads. The profile covers some 900,000 distinct CDR3 sequences, with 25% to 30% appearing a single time and around 16% taken by the ten largest. This clonotype has ten or more counts. No antigen is known for it. There were at least 6 micrograms of total RNA extracted from every sample. Study-wide results and limits: Older age coincided with a roughly linear decline in TCR beta diversity per million T cells. Compared with aged donors, long-lived donors showed fewer expanded clones, suggesting selection.

The CDR3 runs 15 residues. The ends lost 6 bases at V and 2 bases at J; junction bases unmatched: 5. Sequencing was carried out using blood. This chain joins TRBV12-3 or TRBV12-4 and TRBJ2-2; TRBD2 matches 8 bases. This TCR was recovered from a woman at least 80 years old in good health. This chain's CDR3 is CASRTSAKNTGELFF. The CDR3 DNA is TGTGCCAGCAGGACTAGCGCTAAAAACACCGGGGAGCTGTTTTTT.